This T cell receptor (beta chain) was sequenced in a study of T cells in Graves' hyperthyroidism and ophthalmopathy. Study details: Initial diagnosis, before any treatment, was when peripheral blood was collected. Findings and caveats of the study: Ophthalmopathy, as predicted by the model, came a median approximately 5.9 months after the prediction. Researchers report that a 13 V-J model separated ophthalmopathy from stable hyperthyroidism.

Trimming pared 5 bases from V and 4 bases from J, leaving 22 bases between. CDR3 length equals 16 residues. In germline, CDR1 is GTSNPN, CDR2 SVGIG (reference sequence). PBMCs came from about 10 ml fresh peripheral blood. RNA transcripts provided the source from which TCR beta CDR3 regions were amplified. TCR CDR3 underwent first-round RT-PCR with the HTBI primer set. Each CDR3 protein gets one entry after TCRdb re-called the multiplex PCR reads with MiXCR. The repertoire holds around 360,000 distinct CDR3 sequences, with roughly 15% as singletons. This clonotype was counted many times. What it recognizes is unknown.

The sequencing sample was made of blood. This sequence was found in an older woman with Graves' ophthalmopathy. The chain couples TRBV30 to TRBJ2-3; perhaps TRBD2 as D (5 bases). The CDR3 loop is CAWFRDAWLAADTQYF. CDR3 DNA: TGTGCCTGGTTCCGGGATGCATGGTTGGCGGCAGATACGCAGTATTTT.